This T cell receptor beta chain came from a study of CD8 T cells in Susac syndrome. Study-wide results and caveats: The study conceded that its TCR sequencing and HLA analysis involved relatively few individuals.

From germline, CDR1 is SGHRS and CDR2 YFSETQ. The CDR3 is 19 amino acids. Trimming at V came to 1 base and at J to 2 bases, leaving 17 bases not matched to a gene. Random hexamers were used to reverse transcribe 0.5 to 1 ug of RNA. By means of immunoSEQ multiplex PCR, TCR beta CDR3 spanning 54 Vbeta and 13 Jbeta underwent amplification. MiXCR, applied by TCRdb to the immunoSEQ multiplex PCR reads, yields one record per CDR3 protein. The profile shows 250,000 to 350,000 distinct CDR3 sequences, about 90% of them singletons. Points on this clonotype: Its antigen remains unknown.

Sample: CD4+ T cells from PBMCs. This TCR was sampled from a human donor with multiple sclerosis. V and J are TRBV5-1 and TRBJ2-7; 8 bases fit TRBD1. The CDR3 is CASSLRDRRGSAETYEQYF. For the CDR3, the DNA is TGCGCCAGCAGCTTGCGGGACAGGAGGGGTTCGGCGGAAACCTACGAGCAGTACTTC.